This TCR beta chain was sequenced for a study of cytomegalovirus exposure and HLA in healthy donors. The CDR3 has 14 amino acids. CDR1 and CDR2 (germline): MRHNA, SNTAGT. V lost 6 bases to trimming and J lost 2 bases; unmatched junction nucleotides: 5. It was healthy bone marrow donors who served as donors. Donors counted as nominally healthy when sampled, yet unrecorded immune exposures were likely. Amplification used 60 Vbeta primers and 13 Jbeta primers. Assay used: immunoSEQ multiplex PCR; TCRdb lists only in-frame clones, some missing. The table records about 140,000 clones, approximately 80% of them present only once.

This TCR derives from a man between 25 and 39 years old in good health and CMV-seronegative. The chain employs TRBV6-4 and TRBJ2-3; the match to TRBD1 covers 7 bases. The material sequenced was PBMCs. CDR3 loop: CASSLQGSTDTQYF. The CDR3 coding sequence is TGTGCCAGCAGCTTACAGGGGTCCACAGATACGCAGTATTTT.